In this sample, the clone carrying this T cell receptor beta chain turned up once. Sequenced by immunoSEQ multiplex PCR; TCRdb stores in-frame clones only, minus some. The data contain fewer than 20,000 clones, around 76% of them singletons. The V end was cut by 6 bases, the J end by 0 bases, with 18 bases between. CDR1 MNHNY and CDR2 SVGAGI come from the germline V gene (reference sequence). The CDR3 has 16 residues. The entry originates in a study of neoadjuvant nivolumab and ipilimumab in lung cancer. This chain joins TRBV6-6 and TRBJ2-7, with a weak D call TRBD1 (6 bases). The source material was tumor tissue, sampled after neoadjuvant nivolumab, alone or with ipilimumab, at or shortly before surgery. This clonotype originated in an adult with non-small cell lung cancer. The CDR3 is CASSLDSLSSSYEQYF. The CDR3 region has the DNA TGTGCCAGCAGCTTGGACAGCCTTTCCTCCTCCTACGAGCAGTACTTC.